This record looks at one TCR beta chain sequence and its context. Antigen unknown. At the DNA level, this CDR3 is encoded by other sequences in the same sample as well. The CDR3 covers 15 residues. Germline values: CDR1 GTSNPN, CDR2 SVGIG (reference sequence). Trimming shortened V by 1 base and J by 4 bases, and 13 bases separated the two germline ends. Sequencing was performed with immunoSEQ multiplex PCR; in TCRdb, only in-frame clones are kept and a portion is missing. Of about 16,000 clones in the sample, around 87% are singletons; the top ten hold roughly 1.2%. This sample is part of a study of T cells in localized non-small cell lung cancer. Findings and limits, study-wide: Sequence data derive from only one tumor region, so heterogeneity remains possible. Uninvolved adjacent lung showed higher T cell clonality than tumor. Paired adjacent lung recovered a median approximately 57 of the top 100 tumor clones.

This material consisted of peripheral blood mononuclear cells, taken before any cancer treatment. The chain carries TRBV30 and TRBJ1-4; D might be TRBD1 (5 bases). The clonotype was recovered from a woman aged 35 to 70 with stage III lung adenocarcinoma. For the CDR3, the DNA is TGTGCCTGGAGTGCTTCGTTGGGGGGTAATGAAAAACTGTTTTTT. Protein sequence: CAWSASLGGNEKLFF.